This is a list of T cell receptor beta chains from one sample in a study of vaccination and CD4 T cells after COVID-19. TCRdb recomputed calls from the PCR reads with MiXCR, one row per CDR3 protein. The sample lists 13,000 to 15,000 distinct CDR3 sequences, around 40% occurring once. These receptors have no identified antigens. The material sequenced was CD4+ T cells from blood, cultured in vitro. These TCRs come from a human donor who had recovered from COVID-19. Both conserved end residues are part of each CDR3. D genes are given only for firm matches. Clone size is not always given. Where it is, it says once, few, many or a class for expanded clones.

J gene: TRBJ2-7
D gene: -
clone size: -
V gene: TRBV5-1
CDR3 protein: CASSLEGGQYEQYF
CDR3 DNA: TGCGCCAGCAGCTTGGAGGGGGGGCAGTACGAGCAGTACTTC

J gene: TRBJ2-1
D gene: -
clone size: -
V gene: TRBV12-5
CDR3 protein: CASGLWQSSYNEQFF
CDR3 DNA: TGTGCTAGTGGTTTGTGGCAGTCCTCCTACAATGAGCAGTTCTTC

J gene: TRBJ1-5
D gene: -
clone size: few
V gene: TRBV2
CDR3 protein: CASSPYSNQPQHF
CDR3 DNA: TGTGCCAGCAGCCCCTATAGCAATCAGCCCCAGCATTTT

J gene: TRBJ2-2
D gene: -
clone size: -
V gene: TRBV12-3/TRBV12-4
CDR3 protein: CASSPRTNTGELFF
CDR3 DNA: TGTGCCAGCAGCCCTCGGACTAACACCGGGGAGCTGTTTTTT

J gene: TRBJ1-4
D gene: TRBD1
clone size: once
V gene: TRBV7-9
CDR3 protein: CASSLARGQGLEKLFF
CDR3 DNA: TGTGCCAGCAGCTTAGCGCGGGGACAGGGGCTTGAAAAACTGTTTTTT

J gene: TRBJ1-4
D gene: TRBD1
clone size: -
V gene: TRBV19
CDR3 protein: CASSIRTGTSEKLFF
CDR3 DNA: TGTGCCAGTAGTATAAGGACAGGGACGAGTGAAAAACTGTTTTTT

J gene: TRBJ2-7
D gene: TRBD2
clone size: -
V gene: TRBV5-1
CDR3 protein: CASRTSGVHEQYF
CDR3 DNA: TGCGCCAGCAGGACTAGCGGGGTCCACGAGCAGTACTTC

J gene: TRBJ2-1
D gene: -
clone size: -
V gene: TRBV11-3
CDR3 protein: CASSLRGAYEGGRSYNEQFF
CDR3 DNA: TGTGCCAGCAGCTTAAGGGGGGCCTACGAGGGGGGCCGATCCTACAATGAGCAGTTCTTC

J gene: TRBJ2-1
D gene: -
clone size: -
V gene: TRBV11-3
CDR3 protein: CASSSSAGTAYNEQFF
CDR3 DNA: TGTGCCAGCAGCTCTTCGGCGGGGACCGCATACAATGAGCAGTTCTTC

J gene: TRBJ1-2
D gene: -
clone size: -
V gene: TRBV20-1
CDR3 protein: CSAPGDNSPGYTF
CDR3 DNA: TGCAGTGCCCCAGGGGATAATTCCCCCGGCTACACCTTC

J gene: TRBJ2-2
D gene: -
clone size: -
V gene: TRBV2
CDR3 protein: CASRTQGGGELFF
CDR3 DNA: TGTGCCAGCAGAACCCAGGGAGGCGGGGAGCTGTTTTTT

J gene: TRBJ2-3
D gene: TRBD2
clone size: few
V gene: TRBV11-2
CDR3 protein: CASSSEVTSGEDTQYF
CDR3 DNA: TGTGCCAGCAGCTCGGAAGTGACTAGCGGGGAGGATACGCAGTATTTT

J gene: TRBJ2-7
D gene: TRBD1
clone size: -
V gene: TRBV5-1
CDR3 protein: CASSLGPGGVYEQYF
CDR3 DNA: TGCGCCAGCAGCTTGGGCCCAGGGGGCGTATACGAGCAGTACTTC

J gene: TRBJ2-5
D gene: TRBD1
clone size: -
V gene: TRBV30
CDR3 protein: CACPRRGQGQETQYF
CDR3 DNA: TGTGCCTGCCCCCGTCGAGGACAGGGGCAAGAGACCCAGTACTTC

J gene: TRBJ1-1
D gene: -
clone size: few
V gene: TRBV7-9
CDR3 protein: CASSLGWLDEAFF
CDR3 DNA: TGTGCCAGCAGCTTAGGGTGGTTGGATGAAGCTTTCTTT

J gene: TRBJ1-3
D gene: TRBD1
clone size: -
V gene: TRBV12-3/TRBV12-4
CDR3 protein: CASSPDRARSTIYF
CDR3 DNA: TGTGCCAGCAGTCCAGACAGGGCGCGGAGCACCATATATTTT

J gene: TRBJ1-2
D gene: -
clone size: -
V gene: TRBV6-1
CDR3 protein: CASAYRRGNYGYTF
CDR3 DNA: TGTGCCAGCGCTTACAGAAGGGGCAACTATGGCTACACCTTC

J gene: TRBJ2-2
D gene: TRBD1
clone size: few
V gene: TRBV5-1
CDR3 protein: CASTGQGNTGELFF
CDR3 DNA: TGCGCCAGCACCGGACAGGGGAACACCGGGGAGCTGTTTTTT

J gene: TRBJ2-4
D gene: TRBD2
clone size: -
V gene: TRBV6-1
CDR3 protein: CASSDPTSGVIAKNIQYF
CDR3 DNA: TGTGCCAGCAGTGACCCGACTAGCGGGGTGATAGCCAAAAACATTCAGTACTTC

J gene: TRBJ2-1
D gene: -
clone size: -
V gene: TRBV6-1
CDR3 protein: CASSPRRTQGEQFF
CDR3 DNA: TGTGCCAGCAGCCCCCGGCGGACCCAGGGTGAGCAGTTCTTC

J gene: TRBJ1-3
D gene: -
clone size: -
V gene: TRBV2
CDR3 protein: CASRGVRAGGNTIYF
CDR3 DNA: TGTGCCAGCAGAGGGGTCAGGGCCGGTGGAAACACCATATATTTT

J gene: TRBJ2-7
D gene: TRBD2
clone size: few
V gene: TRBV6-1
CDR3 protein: CASTRGEGLYYEQYF
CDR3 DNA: TGTGCCAGCACTCGGGGGGAGGGACTCTACTACGAGCAGTACTTC

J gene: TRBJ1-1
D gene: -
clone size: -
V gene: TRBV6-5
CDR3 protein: CASSYKGIVTEAFF
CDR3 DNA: TGTGCCAGCAGTTATAAAGGGATAGTTACTGAAGCTTTCTTT

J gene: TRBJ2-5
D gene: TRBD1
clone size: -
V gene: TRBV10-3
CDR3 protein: CAISESTGGETQYF
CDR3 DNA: TGTGCCATCAGTGAGTCGACAGGGGGAGAGACCCAGTACTTC

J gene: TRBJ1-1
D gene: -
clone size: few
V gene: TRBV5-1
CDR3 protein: CASSLESDKNTEAFF
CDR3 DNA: TGCGCCAGCAGCTTGGAATCAGATAAGAACACTGAAGCTTTCTTT

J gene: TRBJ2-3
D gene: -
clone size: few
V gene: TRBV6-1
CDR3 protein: CASRAPLTDTQYF
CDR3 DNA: TGTGCCAGCAGGGCACCCCTTACAGATACGCAGTATTTT

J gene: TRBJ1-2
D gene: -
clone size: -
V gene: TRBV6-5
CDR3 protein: CASSYDPGEWGSYGYTF
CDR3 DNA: TGTGCCAGCAGTTACGATCCAGGGGAGTGGGGATCCTATGGCTACACCTTC

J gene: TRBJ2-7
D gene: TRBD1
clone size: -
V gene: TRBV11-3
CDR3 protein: CASSSGWRTGFYSYEQYF
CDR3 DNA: TGTGCCAGCAGCAGTGGTTGGAGGACAGGGTTTTACTCCTACGAGCAGTACTTC

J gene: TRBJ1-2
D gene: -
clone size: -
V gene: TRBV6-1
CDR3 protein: CASRAPGAGDGYTF
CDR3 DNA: TGTGCCAGCAGGGCCCCCGGCGCGGGCGATGGCTACACCTTC

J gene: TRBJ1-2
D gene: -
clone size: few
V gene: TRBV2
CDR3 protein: CASSIPRDGYTF
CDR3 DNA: TGTGCCAGCAGTATTCCCAGAGATGGCTACACCTTC

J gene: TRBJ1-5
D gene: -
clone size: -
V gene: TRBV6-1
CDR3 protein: CASSASYNQPQHF
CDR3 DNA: TGTGCCAGCAGTGCTTCGTACAATCAGCCCCAGCATTTT

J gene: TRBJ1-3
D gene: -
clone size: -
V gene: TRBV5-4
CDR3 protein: CASSPGPRQGVGNTIYF
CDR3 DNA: TGTGCCAGCAGCCCGGGACCGAGGCAGGGAGTTGGAAACACCATATATTTT

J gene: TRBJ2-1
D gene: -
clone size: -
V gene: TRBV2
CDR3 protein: CASSEGWSSYNEQFF
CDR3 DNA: TGTGCCAGCAGTGAGGGCTGGAGCTCCTACAATGAGCAGTTCTTC

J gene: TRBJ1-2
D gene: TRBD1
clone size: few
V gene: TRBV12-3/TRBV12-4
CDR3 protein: CASRPIRGQGARYGYTF
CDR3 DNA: TGTGCCAGCAGGCCCATAAGGGGACAGGGGGCAAGGTATGGCTACACCTTC

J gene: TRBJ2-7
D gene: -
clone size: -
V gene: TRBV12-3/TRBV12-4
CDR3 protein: CASSLEWGASYEQYF
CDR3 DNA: TGTGCCAGCAGTTTAGAGTGGGGGGCATCCTACGAGCAGTACTTC

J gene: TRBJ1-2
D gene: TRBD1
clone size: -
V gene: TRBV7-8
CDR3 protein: CASSLSGGVGYTF
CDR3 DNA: TGTGCCAGCAGCCTCTCAGGGGGGGTCGGCTACACCTTC

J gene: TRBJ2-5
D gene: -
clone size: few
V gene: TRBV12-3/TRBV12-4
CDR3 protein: CASSFGETQYF
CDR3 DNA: TGTGCCAGCAGTTTCGGGGAGACCCAGTACTTC

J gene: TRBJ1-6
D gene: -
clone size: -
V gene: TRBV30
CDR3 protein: CAWRSMSSYNSPLHF
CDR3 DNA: TGTGCCTGGCGCTCCATGAGCTCCTATAATTCACCCCTCCACTTT

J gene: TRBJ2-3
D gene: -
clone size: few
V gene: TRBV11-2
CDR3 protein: CASSLEQGTDTQYF
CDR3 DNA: TGTGCCAGCAGCTTAGAGCAGGGGACAGATACGCAGTATTTT

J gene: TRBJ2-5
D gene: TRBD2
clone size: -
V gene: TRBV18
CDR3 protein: CASSPGLAGETQYF
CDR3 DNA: TGTGCCAGCTCCCCGGGACTAGCTGGAGAGACCCAGTACTTC

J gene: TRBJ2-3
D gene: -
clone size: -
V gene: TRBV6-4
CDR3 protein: CANHKGRTDTQYF
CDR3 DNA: TGTGCCAATCATAAAGGGAGGACAGATACGCAGTATTTT

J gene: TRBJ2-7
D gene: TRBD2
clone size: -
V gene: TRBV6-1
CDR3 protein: CASSELGLAVSREQYF
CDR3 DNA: TGTGCCAGCAGTGAACTCGGACTAGCGGTGTCCAGGGAGCAGTACTTC

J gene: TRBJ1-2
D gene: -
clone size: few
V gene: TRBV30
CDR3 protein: CAWGQTNYGYTF
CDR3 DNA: TGTGCCTGGGGCCAGACTAACTATGGCTACACCTTC

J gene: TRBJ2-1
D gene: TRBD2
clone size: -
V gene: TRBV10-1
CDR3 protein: CASSESAWLAGARTTYNEQFF
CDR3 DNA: TGCGCCAGCAGTGAGTCCGCTTGGTTAGCGGGGGCCCGAACAACTTACAATGAGCAGTTCTTC

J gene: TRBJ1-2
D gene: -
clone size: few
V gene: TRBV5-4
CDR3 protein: CASSTGGVNVHYGYTF
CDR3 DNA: TGTGCCAGCAGCACTGGGGGGGTTAACGTACATTATGGCTACACCTTC

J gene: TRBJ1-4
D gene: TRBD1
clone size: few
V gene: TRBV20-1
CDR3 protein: CSARVGAGQATRGGEKLFF
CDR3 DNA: TGCAGTGCTAGAGTTGGGGCGGGACAGGCGACCCGGGGCGGGGAAAAACTGTTTTTT

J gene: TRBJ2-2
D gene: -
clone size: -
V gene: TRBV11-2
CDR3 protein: CASSPHVGELFF
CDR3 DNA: TGTGCCAGCAGCCCCCACGTAGGGGAGCTGTTTTTT

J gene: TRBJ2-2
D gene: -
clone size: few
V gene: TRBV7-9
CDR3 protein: CASSIGVAGELFF
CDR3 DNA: TGTGCCAGCAGCATAGGGGTCGCCGGGGAGCTGTTTTTT

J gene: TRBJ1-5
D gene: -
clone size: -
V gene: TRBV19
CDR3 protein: CASSILSPREGQPQHF
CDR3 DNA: TGTGCCAGTAGTATTCTATCACCCAGGGAGGGTCAGCCCCAGCATTTT

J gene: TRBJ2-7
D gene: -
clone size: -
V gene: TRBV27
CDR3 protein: CASQDRIFPYEQYF
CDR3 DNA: TGTGCCAGCCAAGACAGGATTTTTCCCTACGAGCAGTACTTC

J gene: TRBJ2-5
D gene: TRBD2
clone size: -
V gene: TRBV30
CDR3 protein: CAWRGLAGETQYF
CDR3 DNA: TGTGCCTGGAGGGGACTAGCGGGGGAGACCCAGTACTTC

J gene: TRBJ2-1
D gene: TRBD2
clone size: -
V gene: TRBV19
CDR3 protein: CASSRVGAGNNEQFF
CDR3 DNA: TGTGCCAGTAGTAGGGTAGGAGCGGGGAACAATGAGCAGTTCTTC

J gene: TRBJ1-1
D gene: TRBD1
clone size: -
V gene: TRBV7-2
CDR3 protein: CASSLTGQKTEAFF
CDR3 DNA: TGTGCCAGCAGCTTAACGGGACAGAAGACTGAAGCTTTCTTT

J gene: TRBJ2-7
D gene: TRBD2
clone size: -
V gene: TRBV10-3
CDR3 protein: CAISEGRGDLYEQYF
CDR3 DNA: TGTGCCATCAGTGAGGGGCGGGGGGACTTATACGAGCAGTACTTC

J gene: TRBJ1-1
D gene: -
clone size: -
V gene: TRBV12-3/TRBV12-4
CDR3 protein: CASSRPMNTEAFF
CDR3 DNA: TGTGCCAGCAGTCGACCCATGAACACTGAAGCTTTCTTT